This T cell receptor (beta chain) was found in a study of T cell responses to AZD1222 COVID-19 vaccine. Study-level background: Second doses were pooled across both intervals (about 4 or about 12 weeks). Whole-study results and caveats: The reported proportion of spike-specific TCRs targeting unmutated variant regions was nearly half. Spike-specific TCR repertoires showed rising breadth and depth after two AZD1222 doses. Regions 160-218 and 743-854 held dominance among vaccine-associated CD4 TCRs, which spanned spike.

V was clipped by 0 bases and J by 11 bases, with 14 bases between them. The CDR3 sequence is 14 residues long. Germline assignment: CDR1 MNHNS and CDR2 SASEGT. Clones were read by immunoSEQ multiplex PCR, and TCRdb kept only the in-frame ones, dropping some. Counted here are under 150,000 clones, 92% occurring once; the ten biggest clones make up 2.5% to 4%. With respect to this clone: Antigen specificity is unknown.

V and J are TRBV6-1 and TRBJ1-5, with D unclear. Here the sequenced sample was peripheral blood, taken on day 0 of AZD1222 vaccination. This TCR was recovered from an adult in good health. CDR3 region: CASSEAAARWSQHF. CDR3 in DNA: TGTGCCAGCAGTGAAGCGGCTGCCCGGTGGTCCCAGCATTTT.